Following are 3 T cell receptor beta chains from one sample sequenced in a study of response to subunit inactivated influenza vaccine. From the RT-PCR reads, TCRdb called clonotypes with MiXCR, one entry per CDR3 protein. Of over 650,000 distinct CDR3 sequences detected, 18% appear once; the ten largest clones hold about a tenth. The input for sequencing was PBMCs from blood, taken 4 to 6 days after vaccination. These receptors originate from a man aged 45-60 years who received an inactivated influenza vaccine.

This clonotype has just a few counts. This chain joins TRBV6-1 and TRBJ2-1; 9 bases match TRBD1. This CDR3 has 15 amino acids. Per the germline V gene, CDR1 is MNHNS and CDR2 is SASEGT. V lost 5 bases and J lost 2; bases outside the gene matches: 4. CDR3: CASSKTGGTYNEQFF. The CDR3, as DNA: TGTGCCAGCAGTAAGACAGGGGGAACCTACAATGAGCAGTTCTTC.

This clonotype was counted only a few times. V gene TRBV10-3 combines with J gene TRBJ2-3; 13 bases match TRBD2. The junction had 4 bases not matched to a gene; V was cut back by 4 bases and J by 6 bases. CDR3 length: 15 residues. Germline CDR1 ENHRY, CDR2 SYGVKD. CDR3 DNA: TGTGCCATCAGTGGACTAGCGGGAGGAATGGATACGCAGTATTTT. Translating gives CAISGLAGGMDTQYF.

V is TRBV12-3 or TRBV12-4 and J is TRBJ2-2; D gene unclear. The CDR3 consists of 15 residues. Deletions cut 7 bases from V and 1 base from J, with 13 bases between. CDR3 region: CASTAEILNTGELFF. The DNA of the CDR3 is TGTGCCAGCACCGCGGAGATACTGAACACCGGGGAGCTGTTTTTT.